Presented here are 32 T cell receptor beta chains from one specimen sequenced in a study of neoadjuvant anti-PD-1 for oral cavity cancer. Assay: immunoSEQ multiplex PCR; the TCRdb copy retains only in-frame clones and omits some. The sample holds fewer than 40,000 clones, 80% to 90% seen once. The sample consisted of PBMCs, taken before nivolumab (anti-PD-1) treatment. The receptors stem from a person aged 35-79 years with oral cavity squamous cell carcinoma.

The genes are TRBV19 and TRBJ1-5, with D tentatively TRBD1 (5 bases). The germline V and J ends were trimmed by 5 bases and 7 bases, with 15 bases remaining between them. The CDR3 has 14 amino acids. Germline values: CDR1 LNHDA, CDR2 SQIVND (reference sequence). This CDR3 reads CASSSFVGDQPQHF. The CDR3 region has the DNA TGTGCCAGTAGTTCTTTTGTGGGGGACCAGCCCCAGCATTTT.

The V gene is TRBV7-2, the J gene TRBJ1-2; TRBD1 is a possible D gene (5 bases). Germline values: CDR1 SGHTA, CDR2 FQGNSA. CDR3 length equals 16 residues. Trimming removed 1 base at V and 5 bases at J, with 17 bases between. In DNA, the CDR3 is TGTGCCAGCAGCTTAGACCCGGGGCTGGGAGGGTATGGCTACACCTTC. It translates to CASSLDPGLGGYGYTF.

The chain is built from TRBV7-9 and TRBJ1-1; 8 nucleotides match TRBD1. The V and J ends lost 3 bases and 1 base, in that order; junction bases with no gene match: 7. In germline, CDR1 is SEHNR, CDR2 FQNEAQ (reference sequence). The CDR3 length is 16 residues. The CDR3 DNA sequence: TGTGCCAGCAGCTTGCCCTGGGACAGGAGGAACACTGAAGCTTTCTTT. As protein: CASSLPWDRRNTEAFF.

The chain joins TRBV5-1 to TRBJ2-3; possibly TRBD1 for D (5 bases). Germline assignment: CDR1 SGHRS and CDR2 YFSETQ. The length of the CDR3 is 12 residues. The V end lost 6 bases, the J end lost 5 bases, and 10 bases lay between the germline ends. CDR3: CASIFQGDTQYF. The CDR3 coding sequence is TGCGCCAGCATCTTTCAGGGAGATACGCAGTATTTT.

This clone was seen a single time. DNA for the CDR3: TGTGCCAGCAGCGTCAGTGGGGGGGCTAGTGAGCAGTACTTC. This translates into CASSVSGGASEQYF. V gene TRBV9 combines with J gene TRBJ2-7; TRBD2 might be the D (7 bases). CDR3 size: 14 residues. V was pared by 2 bases and J by 7 bases, with 16 bases between. Germline V gene sequence: CDR1 SGDLS, CDR2 YYNGEE.

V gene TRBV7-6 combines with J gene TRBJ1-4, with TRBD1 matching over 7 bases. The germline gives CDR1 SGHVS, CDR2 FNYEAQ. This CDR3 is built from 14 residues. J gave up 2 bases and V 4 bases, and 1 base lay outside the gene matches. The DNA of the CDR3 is TGTGCCAGCAGCTCGACAGGGACTAATGAAAAACTGTTTTTT. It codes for CASSSTGTNEKLFF.

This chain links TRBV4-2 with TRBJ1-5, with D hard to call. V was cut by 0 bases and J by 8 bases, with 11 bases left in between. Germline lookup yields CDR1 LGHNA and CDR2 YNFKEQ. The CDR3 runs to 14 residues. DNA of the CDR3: TGTGCCAGCAGCCAAGAAGCCCGGGGAGAGCCCCAGCATTTT. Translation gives CASSQEARGEPQHF.

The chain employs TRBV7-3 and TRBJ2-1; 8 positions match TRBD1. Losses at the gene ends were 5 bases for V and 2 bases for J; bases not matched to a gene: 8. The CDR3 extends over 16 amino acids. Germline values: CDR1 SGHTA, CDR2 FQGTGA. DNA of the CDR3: TGTGCCAGCAGCCCTCAAGGGACAGGTACCTACAATGAGCAGTTCTTC. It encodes CASSPQGTGTYNEQFF.

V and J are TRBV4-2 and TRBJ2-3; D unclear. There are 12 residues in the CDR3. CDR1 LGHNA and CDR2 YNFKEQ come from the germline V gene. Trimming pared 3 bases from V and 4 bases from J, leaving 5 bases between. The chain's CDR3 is CASSQGPDTQYF. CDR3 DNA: TGTGCCAGCAGCCAGGGTCCAGATACGCAGTATTTT.

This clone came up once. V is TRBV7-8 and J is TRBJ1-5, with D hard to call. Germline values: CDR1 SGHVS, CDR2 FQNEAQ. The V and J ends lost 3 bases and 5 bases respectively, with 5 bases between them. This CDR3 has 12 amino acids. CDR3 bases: TGTGCCAGCAGCTTCGAGTATCAGCCCCAGCATTTT. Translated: CASSFEYQPQHF.

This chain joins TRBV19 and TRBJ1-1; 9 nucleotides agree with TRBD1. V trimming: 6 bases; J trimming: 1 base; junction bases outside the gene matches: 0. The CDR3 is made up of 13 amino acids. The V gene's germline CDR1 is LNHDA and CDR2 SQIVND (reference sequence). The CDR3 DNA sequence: TGTGCCAGTAGGGGACAGGGGAACACTGAAGCTTTCTTT. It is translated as CASRGQGNTEAFF.

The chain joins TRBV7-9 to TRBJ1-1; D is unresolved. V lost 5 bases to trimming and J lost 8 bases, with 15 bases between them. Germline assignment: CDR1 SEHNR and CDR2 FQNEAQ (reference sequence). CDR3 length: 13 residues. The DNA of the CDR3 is TGTGCCAGCAGCCCACAATGGGAAGGGGAAGCTTTCTTT. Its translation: CASSPQWEGEAFF.

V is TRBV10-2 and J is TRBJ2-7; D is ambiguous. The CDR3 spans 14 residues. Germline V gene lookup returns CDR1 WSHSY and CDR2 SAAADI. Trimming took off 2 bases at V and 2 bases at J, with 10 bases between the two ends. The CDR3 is CASSEPLSPYEQYF. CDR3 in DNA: TGCGCCAGCAGTGAGCCCCTATCTCCCTACGAGCAGTACTTC.

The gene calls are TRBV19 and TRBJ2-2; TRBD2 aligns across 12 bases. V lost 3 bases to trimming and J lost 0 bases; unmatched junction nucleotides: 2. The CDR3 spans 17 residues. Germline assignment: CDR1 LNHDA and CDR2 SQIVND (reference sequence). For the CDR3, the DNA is TGTGCCAGTAGTATCGGACTAGCGGGGCCGAACACCGGGGAGCTGTTTTTT. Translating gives CASSIGLAGPNTGELFF.

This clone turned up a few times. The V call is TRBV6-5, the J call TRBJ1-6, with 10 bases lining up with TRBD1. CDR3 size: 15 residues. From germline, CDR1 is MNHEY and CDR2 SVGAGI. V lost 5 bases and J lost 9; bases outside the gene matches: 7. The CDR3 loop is CASSKPGQGFSPLHF. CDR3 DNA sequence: TGTGCCAGCAGTAAGCCGGGACAGGGGTTTTCACCCCTCCACTTT.

The CDR3: CASSMGRGYEQYF. The CDR3 nucleotides read TGTGCCAGTAGTATGGGCAGGGGGTACGAGCAGTACTTC. The chain combines TRBV19 with TRBJ2-7, with 7 bases fitting TRBD1. Germline values: CDR1 LNHDA, CDR2 SQIVND (reference sequence). The V gene end was trimmed by 3 bases and the J gene end by 4 bases; junction bases not matched to a gene: 3. CDR3 length equals 13 residues.

CDR3 amino acids: CASSDRTKAFF. The CDR3 nucleotides are TGCGCCAGCAGTGACCGGACTAAAGCTTTCTTT. The J gene is TRBJ1-1, the V gene TRBV10-2, with D unclear. The CDR3 loop spans 11 amino acids. Trimming left V 3 bases short and J 9 bases short, with 8 bases between. The germline V gene encodes CDR1 WSHSY and CDR2 SAAADI.

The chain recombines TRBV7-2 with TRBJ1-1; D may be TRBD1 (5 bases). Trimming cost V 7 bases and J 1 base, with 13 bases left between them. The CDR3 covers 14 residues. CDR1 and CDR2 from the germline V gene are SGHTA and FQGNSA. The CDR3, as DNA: TGTGCCAGCACCTTTAGCGGGGGGAACACTGAAGCTTTCTTT. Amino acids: CASTFSGGNTEAFF.

CDR3 nucleotides: TGTGCCAGCTTGCGGGGGGCGTTCACTGAAGCTTTCTTT. Protein: CASLRGAFTEAFF. The chain uses TRBV5-6 and TRBJ1-1; TRBD1 is a possible D gene (6 bases). Germline V CDR1 and CDR2: SGHDT, YYEEEE. This CDR3 contains 13 residues. V was pared by 7 bases and J by 4 bases, with 14 bases between.

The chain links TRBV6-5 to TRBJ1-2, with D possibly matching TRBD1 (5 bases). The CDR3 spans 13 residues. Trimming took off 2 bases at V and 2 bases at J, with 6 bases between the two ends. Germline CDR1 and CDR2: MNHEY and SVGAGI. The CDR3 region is CASSYDRNYGYTF. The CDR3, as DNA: TGTGCCAGCAGTTACGACAGAAACTATGGCTACACCTTC.

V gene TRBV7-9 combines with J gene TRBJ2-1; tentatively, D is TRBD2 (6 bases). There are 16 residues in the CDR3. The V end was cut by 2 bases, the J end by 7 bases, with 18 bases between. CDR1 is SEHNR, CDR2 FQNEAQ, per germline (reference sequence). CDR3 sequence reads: CASSLTGPSGENEQFF. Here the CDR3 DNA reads TGTGCCAGCAGCTTAACCGGACCATCGGGAGAAAATGAGCAGTTCTTC.

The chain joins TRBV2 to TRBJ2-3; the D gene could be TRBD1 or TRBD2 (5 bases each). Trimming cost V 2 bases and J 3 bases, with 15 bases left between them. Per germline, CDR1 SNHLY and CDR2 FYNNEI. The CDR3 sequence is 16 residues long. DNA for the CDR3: TGTGCCAGCAGTGAATGGTTGGGGCGGGCAACAGATACGCAGTATTTT. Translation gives CASSEWLGRATDTQYF.

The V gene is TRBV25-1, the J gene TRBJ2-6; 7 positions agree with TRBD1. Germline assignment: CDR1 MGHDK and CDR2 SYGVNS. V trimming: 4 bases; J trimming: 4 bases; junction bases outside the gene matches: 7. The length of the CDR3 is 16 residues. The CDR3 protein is CASSGSTGVGANVLTF. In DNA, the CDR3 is TGTGCCAGCAGTGGTTCCACAGGGGTCGGGGCCAACGTCCTGACTTTC.

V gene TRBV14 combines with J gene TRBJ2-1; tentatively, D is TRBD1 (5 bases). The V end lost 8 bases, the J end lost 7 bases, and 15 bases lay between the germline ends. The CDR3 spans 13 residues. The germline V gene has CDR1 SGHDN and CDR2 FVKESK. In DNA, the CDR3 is TGTGCCAGCGGGCAGGGTCTTGGTAATGAGCAGTTCTTC. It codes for CASGQGLGNEQFF.

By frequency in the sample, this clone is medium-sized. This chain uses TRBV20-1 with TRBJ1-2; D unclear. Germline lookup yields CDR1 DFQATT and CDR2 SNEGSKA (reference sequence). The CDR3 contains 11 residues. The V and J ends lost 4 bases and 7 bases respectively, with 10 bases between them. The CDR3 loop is CSATGDRGYTF. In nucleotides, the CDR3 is TGCAGTGCTACAGGCGACCGTGGCTACACCTTC.

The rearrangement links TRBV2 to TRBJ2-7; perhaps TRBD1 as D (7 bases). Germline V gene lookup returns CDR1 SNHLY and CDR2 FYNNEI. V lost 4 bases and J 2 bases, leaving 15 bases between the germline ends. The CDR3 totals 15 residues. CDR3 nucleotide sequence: TGTGCCAGCAGTGCGGGGGACAGTGTTACCTACGAGCAGTACTTC. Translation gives CASSAGDSVTYEQYF.

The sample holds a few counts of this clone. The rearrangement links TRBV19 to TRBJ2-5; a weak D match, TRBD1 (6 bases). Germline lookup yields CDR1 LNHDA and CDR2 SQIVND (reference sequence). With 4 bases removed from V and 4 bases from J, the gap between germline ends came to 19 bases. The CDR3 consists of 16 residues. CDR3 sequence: CASSRTSSGVGETQYF. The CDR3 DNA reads TGTGCCAGTAGTAGAACCTCCTCAGGGGTAGGAGAGACCCAGTACTTC.

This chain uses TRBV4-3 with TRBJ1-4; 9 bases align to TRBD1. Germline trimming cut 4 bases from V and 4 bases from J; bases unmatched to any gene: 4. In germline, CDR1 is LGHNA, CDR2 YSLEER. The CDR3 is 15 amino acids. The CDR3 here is CASSRGTGYNEKLFF. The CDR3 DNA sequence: TGCGCCAGCAGCCGTGGGACAGGGTATAATGAAAAACTGTTTTTT.

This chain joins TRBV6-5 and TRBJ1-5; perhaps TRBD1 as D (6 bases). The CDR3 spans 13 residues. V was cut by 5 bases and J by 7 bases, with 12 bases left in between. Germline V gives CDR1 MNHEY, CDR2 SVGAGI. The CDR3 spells CASSQQGEQPQHF. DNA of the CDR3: TGTGCCAGCAGTCAACAGGGAGAGCAGCCCCAGCATTTT.

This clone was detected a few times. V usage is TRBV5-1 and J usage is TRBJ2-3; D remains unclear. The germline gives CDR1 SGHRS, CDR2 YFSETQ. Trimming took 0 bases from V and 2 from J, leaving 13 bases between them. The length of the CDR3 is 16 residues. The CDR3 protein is CASSLVPGSVTDTQYF. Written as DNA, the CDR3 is TGCGCCAGCAGCTTGGTGCCAGGTTCGGTCACAGATACGCAGTATTTT.

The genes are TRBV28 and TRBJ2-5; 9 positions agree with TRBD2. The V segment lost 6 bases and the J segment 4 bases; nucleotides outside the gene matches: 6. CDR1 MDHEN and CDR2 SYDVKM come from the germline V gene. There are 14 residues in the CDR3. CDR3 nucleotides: TGTGCCAGCAGGGGCGGGGGGGCCGGAGAGACCCAGTACTTC. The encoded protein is CASRGGGAGETQYF.

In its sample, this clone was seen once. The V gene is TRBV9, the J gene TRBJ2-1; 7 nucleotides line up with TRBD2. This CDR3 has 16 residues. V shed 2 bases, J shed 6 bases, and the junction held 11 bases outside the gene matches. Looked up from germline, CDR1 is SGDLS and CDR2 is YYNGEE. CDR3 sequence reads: CASSVVTGGLTNEQFF. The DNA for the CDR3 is TGTGCCAGCAGCGTGGTAACGGGGGGTCTGACCAATGAGCAGTTCTTC.